A selection of T cell receptor beta chains follows, all from one sample in a study of T cell responses to AZD1222 COVID-19 vaccine. The repertoire was sequenced with immunoSEQ multiplex PCR; TCRdb's copy has only in-frame clones and lacks some. The data contain 90,000 to 95,000 clones, approximately 91% of them seen just once; the ten biggest clones take up roughly 20%. The material sequenced was peripheral blood, taken on day 0 of AZD1222 vaccination. The receptors were sampled from an adult in good health. Both conserved end residues are part of each CDR3. The order of the fields is clone size, J gene, V gene, D gene, CDR3 DNA, CDR3 protein. D genes are given only for firm matches. Part of the rows lack a size; the others show once, few, many or a class for expanded clones.

-	TRBJ1-4	TRBV7-2	-	TGTGCCAGCAGCTTAGACTGGACAGTCAATGAAAAACTGTTTTTT	CASSLDWTVNEKLFF
once	TRBJ1-5	TRBV3-1/TRBV3-2	-	TGTGCCAGCAGCCAAACAGCAGGGGAAGGTAATCAGCCCCAGCATTTT	CASSQTAGEGNQPQHF
-	TRBJ1-5	TRBV2	TRBD1	TGTGCCAGCAGTGGACAGGGCCCTAATCAGCCCCAGCATTTT	CASSGQGPNQPQHF
-	TRBJ1-5	TRBV6-6	-	TGTGCCAGCAGTTACTACGAAGCGTTCAATCAGCCCCAGCATTTT	CASSYYEAFNQPQHF
-	TRBJ2-3	TRBV5-1	-	TGCGCCAGCAGCTTGGAGGGGGTAGATACGCAGTATTTT	CASSLEGVDTQYF
-	TRBJ2-5	TRBV11-2	-	TGTGCCAGCAGACATCGGGGGGCCCAAGAGACCCAGTACTTC	CASRHRGAQETQYF
once	TRBJ1-1	TRBV6-5	-	TGTGCCAGCAGTTACTCGATCCAGGGAGACACTGAAGCTTTCTTT	CASSYSIQGDTEAFF
-	TRBJ1-6	TRBV28	-	TGTGCCGGCAGTTCCGCACAGTATAATTCACCCCTCCACTTT	CAGSSAQYNSPLHF
-	TRBJ1-4	TRBV12-3/TRBV12-4	-	TGTGCCAGCAGTGCCCCCGGGGAAAAACTGTTTTTT	CASSAPGEKLFF
-	TRBJ2-3	TRBV3-1/TRBV3-2	TRBD1	TGTGCCAGCAGCCGGGAGAGGGGGCCGATCCCAGATACGCAGTATTTT	CASSRERGPIPDTQYF
-	TRBJ1-1	TRBV12-3/TRBV12-4	-	TGTGCCAGCACGGAGGGTCGGGACACTGAAGCTTTCTTT	CASTEGRDTEAFF
-	TRBJ1-6	TRBV25-1	-	TGTGCCAGCAGTTTCACAGATAATTCACCCCTCCACTTT	CASSFTDNSPLHF
-	TRBJ1-1	TRBV7-2	-	TGTGCCAGCAGCTTAATGGCCCGGGGGATGAACACTGAAGCTTTCTTT	CASSLMARGMNTEAFF
once	TRBJ1-2	TRBV12-3/TRBV12-4	-	TGTGCCAGCAGTTTGGGAGTTCTGTATGGCTACACCTTC	CASSLGVLYGYTF
-	TRBJ2-5	TRBV6-6	-	TGTGCCAGCAGACTCGCCCAAGAGACCCAGTACTTC	CASRLAQETQYF
few	TRBJ1-1	TRBV18	-	TGTGCCAGCTCACCGAAACAACCGCGGGACCGCCAGAACACTGAAGCTTTCTTT	CASSPKQPRDRQNTEAFF
once	TRBJ2-2	TRBV27	TRBD2	TGTGCCAGCAGTCTTCGCGCTAGCGGGGGGGCCGGGAAAGCCGGGGAGCTGTTTTTT	CASSLRASGGAGKAGELFF
-	TRBJ1-5	TRBV18	-	TGTGCCAGCTCACCACCGGGGCGGCAGTCGAGCAATCAGCCCCAGCATTTT	CASSPPGRQSSNQPQHF
-	TRBJ2-7	TRBV3-1/TRBV3-2	-	TGTGCCAGCTCCCTCAACTCAGACTCCTACGAGCAGTACTTC	CASSLNSDSYEQYF
-	TRBJ2-1	TRBV5-4	TRBD2	TGTGCCAGCAGCCGAGGGGGACTAGACTCCTACAATGAGCAGTTCTTC	CASSRGGLDSYNEQFF
-	TRBJ2-7	TRBV7-2	-	TGTGCCAGCAGCTTAGATCCTCCCCCGAGGGACGAGCAGTACTTC	CASSLDPPPRDEQYF
-	TRBJ2-3	TRBV5-4	-	TGTGCCAGCAGCTTGGAGGCAGCGGGTAGAGATACGCAGTATTTT	CASSLEAAGRDTQYF
once	TRBJ1-2	TRBV5-4	-	TGTGCCAGCAGCTCTGGGAACTATGGCTACACCTTC	CASSSGNYGYTF
-	TRBJ1-2	TRBV28	TRBD1	TGTGCCAGCATGACAGGGGGGACAAACTATGGCTACACCTTC	CASMTGGTNYGYTF
-	TRBJ1-5	TRBV18	-	TGTGCCAGCTCACCGAATCCGGGACCGAGCAATCAGCCCCAGCATTTT	CASSPNPGPSNQPQHF
-	TRBJ2-7	TRBV6-5	TRBD2	TGTGCCAGCGCTCCGAGCGCGGGGGGGGCCTACGAGCAGTACTTC	CASAPSAGGAYEQYF
-	TRBJ1-1	TRBV28	TRBD1	TGTGCCAGCAGTTACCCGGGACAGGGGGCGAGGACTGAAGCTTTCTTT	CASSYPGQGARTEAFF
-	TRBJ2-7	TRBV6-2/TRBV6-3	-	TGTGCCAGCAGCCTCCTGTGGGGCGGCGAGCAGTACTTC	CASSLLWGGEQYF
-	TRBJ1-3	TRBV29-1	TRBD1	TGCAGCGTCACGACAGGGGGCGTTTTTGACACCATATATTTT	CSVTTGGVFDTIYF
-	TRBJ2-1	TRBV9	TRBD2	TGTGCCAGCAGCGTAGGACTAGCGAGCGGGAATGAGCAGTTCTTC	CASSVGLASGNEQFF
-	TRBJ1-2	TRBV3-1/TRBV3-2	-	TGTGCCAGCAGCCAAGACGGCAGTTTCTATGGCTACACCTTC	CASSQDGSFYGYTF
-	TRBJ2-4	TRBV24-1	-	TGTGCCACCAGTGATCACCGGGACCTAGAAAACATTCAGTACTTC	CATSDHRDLENIQYF
-	TRBJ1-3	TRBV2	-	TGTGCCAGCAGTGAAAACCGGAGTGGAAACACCATATATTTT	CASSENRSGNTIYF
-	TRBJ2-6	TRBV4-1	-	TGCGCCAGCAGCCACCCCGAATCCGGGGGAAGCTCTGGGGCCAACGTCCTGACTTTC	CASSHPESGGSSGANVLTF
-	TRBJ1-1	TRBV2	TRBD1	TGTGCCTACCGGGACAGGGGTTTTACGAACACTGAAGCTTTCTTT	CAYRDRGFTNTEAFF
-	TRBJ1-4	TRBV6-5	TRBD1	TGTGCCAGCAGGGGGACAGGGAGTGAAAAACTGTTTTTT	CASRGTGSEKLFF
-	TRBJ2-1	TRBV5-6	TRBD2	TGTGCCAGCAACCCCGGAGCCCGACTAGCGGGTGAGCAGTTCTTC	CASNPGARLAGEQFF
once	TRBJ1-5	TRBV18	-	TGTGCCAGCTCAACCGTAGGGGGGGATCAGCCCCAGCATTTT	CASSTVGGDQPQHF
-	TRBJ2-7	TRBV9	-	TGTGCCAGCAGCGTAGCTACGGGGCCCAGTCACGAGCAGTACTTC	CASSVATGPSHEQYF
-	TRBJ1-5	TRBV18	-	TGTGCCAGCTCAGGGGGCAATCAGCCCCAGCATTTT	CASSGGNQPQHF
-	TRBJ2-5	TRBV4-1	-	TGCGCCAGCAGCCAACAGGGTCAAGAGACCCAGTACTTC	CASSQQGQETQYF
-	TRBJ1-3	TRBV6-2/TRBV6-3	-	TGTGCCAGCAGTTACTCCTCGGTTACTTCTGGAAACACCATATATTTT	CASSYSSVTSGNTIYF
-	TRBJ1-1	TRBV4-3	-	TGCGCCAGCAGCCAGAGAGCCCAGGGGAACACTGAAGCTTTCTTT	CASSQRAQGNTEAFF